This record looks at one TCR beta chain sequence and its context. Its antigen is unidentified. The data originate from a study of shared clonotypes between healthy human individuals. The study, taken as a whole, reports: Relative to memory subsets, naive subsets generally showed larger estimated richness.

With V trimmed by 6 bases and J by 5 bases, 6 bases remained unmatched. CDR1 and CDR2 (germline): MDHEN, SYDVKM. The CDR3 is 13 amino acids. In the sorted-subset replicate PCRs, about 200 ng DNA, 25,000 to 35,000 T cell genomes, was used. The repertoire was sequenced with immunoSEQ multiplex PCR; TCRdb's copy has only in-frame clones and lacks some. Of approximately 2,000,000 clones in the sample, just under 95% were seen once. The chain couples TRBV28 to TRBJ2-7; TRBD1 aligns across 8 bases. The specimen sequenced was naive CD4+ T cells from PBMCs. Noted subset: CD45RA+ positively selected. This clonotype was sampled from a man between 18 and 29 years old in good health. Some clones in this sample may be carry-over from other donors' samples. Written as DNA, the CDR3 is TGTGCCAGCAGCTTGACAGGGGTCGACGAGCAGTACTTC. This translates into CASSLTGVDEQYF. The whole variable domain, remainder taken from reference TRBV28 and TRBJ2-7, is DVKVTQSSRYLVKRTGEKVFLECVQDMDHENMFWYRQDPGLGLRLIYFSYDVKMKEKGDIPEGYSVSREKKERFSLILESASTNQTSMYLCASSLTGVDEQYFGPGTRLTVT.